This TCR beta chain was profiled in a study of T cells in Graves' hyperthyroidism and ophthalmopathy. It was RNA transcripts that yielded the amplified TCR beta CDR3 regions. Initially, a first-round RT-PCR of the TCR CDR3 employed the HTBI primer set. Each CDR3 protein gets one entry after TCRdb re-called the multiplex PCR reads with MiXCR. Of 660,000 or so distinct CDR3 sequences in the sample, roughly 46% were seen once. The germline V and J ends were trimmed by 3 bases and 2 bases, with 5 bases remaining between them. The CDR3 totals 14 residues. This clonotype has just a few counts. The chain combines TRBV12-3 or TRBV12-4 with TRBJ2-6, with D unclear. The sequenced sample consisted of peripheral blood or thyroid tissue (not recorded which). This TCR was sampled from an adult man with Graves' disease, either hyperthyroidism or ophthalmopathy (not recorded which). For the CDR3, the DNA is TGTGCCAGCAGTTTTTTAGCTGGGGCCAACGTCCTGACTTTC. Translation: CASSFLAGANVLTF.